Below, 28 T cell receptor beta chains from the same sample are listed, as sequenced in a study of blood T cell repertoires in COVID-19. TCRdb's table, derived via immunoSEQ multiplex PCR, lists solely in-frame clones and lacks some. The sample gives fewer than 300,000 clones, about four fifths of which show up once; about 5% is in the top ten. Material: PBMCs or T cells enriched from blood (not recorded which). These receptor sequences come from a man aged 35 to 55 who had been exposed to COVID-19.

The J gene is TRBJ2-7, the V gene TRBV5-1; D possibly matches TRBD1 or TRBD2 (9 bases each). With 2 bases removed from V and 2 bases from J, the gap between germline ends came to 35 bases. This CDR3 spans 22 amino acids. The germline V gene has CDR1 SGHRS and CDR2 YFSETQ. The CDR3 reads CASSFFRTGVSGRRTAPYEQYF. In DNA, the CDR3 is TGCGCCAGCAGCTTTTTCCGGACAGGGGTTAGCGGGAGAAGAACCGCGCCCTACGAGCAGTACTTC. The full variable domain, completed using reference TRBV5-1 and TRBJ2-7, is KAGVTQTPRYLIKTRGQQVTLSCSPISGHRSVSWYQQTPGQGLQFLFEYFSETQRNKGNFPGRFSGRQFSNSRSEMNVSTLELGDSALYLCASSFFRTGVSGRRTAPYEQYFGPGTRLTVT.

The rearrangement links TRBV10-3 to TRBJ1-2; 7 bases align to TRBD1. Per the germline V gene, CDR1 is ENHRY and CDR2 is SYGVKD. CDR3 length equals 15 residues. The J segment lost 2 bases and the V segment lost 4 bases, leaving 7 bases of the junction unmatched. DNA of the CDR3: TGTGCCATCAGTGGACAGGGTGAAATCAACTATGGCTACACCTTC. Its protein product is CAISGQGEINYGYTF.

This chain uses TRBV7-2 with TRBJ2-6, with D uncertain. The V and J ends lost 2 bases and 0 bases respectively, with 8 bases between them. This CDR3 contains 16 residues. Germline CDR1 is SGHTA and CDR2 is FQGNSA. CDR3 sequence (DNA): TGTGCCAGCAGCTTACGACAAGCCTCTGGGGCCAACGTCCTGACTTTC. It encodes CASSLRQASGANVLTF.

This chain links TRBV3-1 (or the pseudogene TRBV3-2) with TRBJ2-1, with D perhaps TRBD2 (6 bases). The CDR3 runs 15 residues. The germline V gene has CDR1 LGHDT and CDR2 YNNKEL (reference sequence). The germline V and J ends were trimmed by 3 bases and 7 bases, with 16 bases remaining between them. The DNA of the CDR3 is TGTGCCAGCAGCCAGACCGCCCTGACTAGTAATGAGCAGTTCTTC. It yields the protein CASSQTALTSNEQFF.

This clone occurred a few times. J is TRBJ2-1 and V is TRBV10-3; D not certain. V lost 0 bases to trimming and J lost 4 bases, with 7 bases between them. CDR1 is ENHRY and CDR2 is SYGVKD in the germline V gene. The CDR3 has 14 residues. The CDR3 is CAISESKEYNEQFF. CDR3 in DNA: TGTGCCATCAGTGAGTCCAAAGAGTACAATGAGCAGTTCTTC.

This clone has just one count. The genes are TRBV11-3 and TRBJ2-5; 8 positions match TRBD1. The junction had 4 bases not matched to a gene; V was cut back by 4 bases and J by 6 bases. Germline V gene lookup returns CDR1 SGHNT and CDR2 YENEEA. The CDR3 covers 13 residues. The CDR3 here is CASSSTGGQTQYF. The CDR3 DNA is TGTGCCAGCAGCTCCACAGGGGGGCAGACCCAGTACTTC.

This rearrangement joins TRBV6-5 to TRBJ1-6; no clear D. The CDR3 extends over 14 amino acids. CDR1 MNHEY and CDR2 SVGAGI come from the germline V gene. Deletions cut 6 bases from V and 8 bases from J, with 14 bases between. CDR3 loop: CASSLEAEYSPLHF. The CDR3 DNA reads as TGTGCCAGCAGCCTCGAGGCAGAGTATTCACCCCTCCACTTT.

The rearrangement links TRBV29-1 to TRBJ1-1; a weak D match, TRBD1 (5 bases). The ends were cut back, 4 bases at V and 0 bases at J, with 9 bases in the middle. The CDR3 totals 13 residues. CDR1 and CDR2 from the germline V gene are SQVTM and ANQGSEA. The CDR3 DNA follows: TGCAGCGTTGGACAGACTCTGAACACTGAAGCTTTCTTT. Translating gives CSVGQTLNTEAFF. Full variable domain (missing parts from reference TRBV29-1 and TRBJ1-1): SAVISQKPSRDICQRGTSLTIQCQVDSQVTMMFWYRQQPGQSLTLIATANQGSEATYESGFVIDKFPISRPNLTFSTLTVSNMSPEDSSIYLCSVGQTLNTEAFFGQGTRLTVV.

The CDR3 sequence: CASSYWGPLRSEAFF. Written as DNA, the CDR3 is TGTGCCAGCAGTTACTGGGGGCCCTTGAGGTCTGAAGCTTTCTTT. V usage is TRBV6-5 and J usage is TRBJ1-1; maybe TRBD1 (6 bases). Trimming shortened V by 1 base and J by 6 bases, and 15 bases separated the two germline ends. CDR1 and CDR2 from the germline V gene are MNHEY and SVGAGI. This CDR3 comprises 15 residues.

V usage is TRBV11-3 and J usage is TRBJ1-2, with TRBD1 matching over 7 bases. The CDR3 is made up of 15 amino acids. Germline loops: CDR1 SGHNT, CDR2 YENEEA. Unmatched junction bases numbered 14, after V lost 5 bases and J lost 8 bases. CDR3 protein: CASSPIGQASEGYTF. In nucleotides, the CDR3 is TGTGCCAGCAGCCCGATCGGACAGGCCTCGGAGGGCTACACCTTC. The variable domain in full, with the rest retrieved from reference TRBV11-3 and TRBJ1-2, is EAGVVQSPRYKIIEKKQPVAFWCNPISGHNTLYWYLQNLGQGPELLIRYENEEAVDDSQLPKDRFSAERLKGVDSTLKIQPAELGDSAVYLCASSPIGQASEGYTFGSGTRLTVV.

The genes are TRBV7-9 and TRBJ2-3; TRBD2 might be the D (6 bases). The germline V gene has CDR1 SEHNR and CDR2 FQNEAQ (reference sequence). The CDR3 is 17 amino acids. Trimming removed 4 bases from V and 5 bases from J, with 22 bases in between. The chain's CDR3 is CASSSPRAGRRGDTQYF. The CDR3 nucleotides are TGTGCCAGCAGCTCGCCGCGTGCGGGGCGACGAGGAGATACGCAGTATTTT.

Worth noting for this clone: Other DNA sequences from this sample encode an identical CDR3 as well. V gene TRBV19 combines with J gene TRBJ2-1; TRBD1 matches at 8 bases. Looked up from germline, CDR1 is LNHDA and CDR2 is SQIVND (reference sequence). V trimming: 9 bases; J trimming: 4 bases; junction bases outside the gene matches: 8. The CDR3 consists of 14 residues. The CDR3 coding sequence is TGTGCCAGCAACTCCGGGACAGGATACAATGAGCAGTTCTTC. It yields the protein CASNSGTGYNEQFF. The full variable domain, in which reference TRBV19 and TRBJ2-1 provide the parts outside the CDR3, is DGGITQSPKYLFRKEGQNVTLSCEQNLNHDAMYWYRQDPGQGLRLIYYSQIVNDFQKGDIAEGYSVSREKKESFPLTVTSAQKNPTAFYLCASNSGTGYNEQFFGPGTRLTVL.

The CDR3 is CAISDSTQGGHYEQYF. The CDR3 coding sequence is TGTGCCATCAGTGACTCAACCCAGGGCGGACACTACGAGCAGTACTTC. J is TRBJ2-7 and V is TRBV10-3, with D possibly matching TRBD1 (5 bases). In germline, CDR1 is ENHRY, CDR2 SYGVKD. V gave up 3 bases and J gave up 3 bases, with 18 bases separating them. The length of the CDR3 is 16 residues.

CDR3 sequence reads: CASSTAGSSNEKLFF. For the CDR3, the DNA is TGTGCCAGCAGCACGGCAGGCTCGTCTAATGAAAAACTGTTTTTT. The rearrangement joins TRBV7-9 to TRBJ1-4; D gene ambiguous. Germline V CDR1 and CDR2: SEHNR, FQNEAQ (reference sequence). V lost 5 bases, J lost 3 bases, and 13 bases lay in between. The length of the CDR3 is 15 residues.

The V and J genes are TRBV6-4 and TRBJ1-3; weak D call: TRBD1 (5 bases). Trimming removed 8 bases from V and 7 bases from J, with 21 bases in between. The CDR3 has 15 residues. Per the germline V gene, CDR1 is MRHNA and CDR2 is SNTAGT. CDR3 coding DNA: TGTGCCAGCCCCGACGGGAGGGGTGTTCGGAACACCATATATTTT. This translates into CASPDGRGVRNTIYF.

In nucleotides, the CDR3 is TGTGCCAGCAGCCCGGGACTATTCAATGAGCAGTTCTTC. Residues: CASSPGLFNEQFF. The chain uses TRBV6-4 and TRBJ2-1, with TRBD2 identical over 7 bases. The CDR3 sequence is 13 residues long. Trimming cost V 6 bases and J 6 bases; bases outside gene matches: 5. The germline gives CDR1 MRHNA, CDR2 SNTAGT.

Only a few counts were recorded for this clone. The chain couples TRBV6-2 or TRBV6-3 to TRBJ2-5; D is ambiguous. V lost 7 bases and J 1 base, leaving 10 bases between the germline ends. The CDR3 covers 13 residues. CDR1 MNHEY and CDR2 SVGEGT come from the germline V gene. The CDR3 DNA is TGTGCCAGCACCCCTCGGGTCCAAGAGACCCAGTACTTC. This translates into CASTPRVQETQYF.

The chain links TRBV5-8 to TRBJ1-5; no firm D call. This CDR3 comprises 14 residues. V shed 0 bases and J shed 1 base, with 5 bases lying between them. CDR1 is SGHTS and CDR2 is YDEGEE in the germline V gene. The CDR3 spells CASSLEQSNQPQHF. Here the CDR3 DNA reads TGTGCCAGCAGCTTGGAACAAAGCAATCAGCCCCAGCATTTT.

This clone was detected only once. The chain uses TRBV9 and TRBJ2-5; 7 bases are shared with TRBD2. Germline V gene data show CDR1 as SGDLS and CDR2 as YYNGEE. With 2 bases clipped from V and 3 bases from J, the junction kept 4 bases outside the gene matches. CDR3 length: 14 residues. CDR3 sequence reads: CASSVGGGKETQYF. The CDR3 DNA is TGTGCCAGCAGCGTGGGCGGGGGAAAAGAGACCCAGTACTTC. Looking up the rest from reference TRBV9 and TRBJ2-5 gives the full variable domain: DSGVTQTPKHLITATGQRVTLRCSPRSGDLSVYWYQQSLDQGLQFLIQYYNGEERAKGNILERFSAQQFPDLHSELNLSSLELGDSALYFCASSVGGGKETQYFGPGTRLLVL.

The CDR3 sequence: CSVERDRGFVNTEAFF. DNA for the CDR3: TGCAGCGTTGAAAGGGACAGGGGGTTCGTTAACACTGAAGCTTTCTTT. This chain joins TRBV29-1 and TRBJ1-1, with 11 bases that match TRBD1. This CDR3 is built from 16 residues. Losses at the gene ends were 2 bases for V and 2 bases for J; bases not matched to a gene: 7. Germline CDR1 and CDR2: SQVTM and ANQGSEA. The full variable domain, in which reference TRBV29-1 and TRBJ1-1 provide the parts outside the CDR3, is SAVISQKPSRDICQRGTSLTIQCQVDSQVTMMFWYRQQPGQSLTLIATANQGSEATYESGFVIDKFPISRPNLTFSTLTVSNMSPEDSSIYLCSVERDRGFVNTEAFFGQGTRLTVV.

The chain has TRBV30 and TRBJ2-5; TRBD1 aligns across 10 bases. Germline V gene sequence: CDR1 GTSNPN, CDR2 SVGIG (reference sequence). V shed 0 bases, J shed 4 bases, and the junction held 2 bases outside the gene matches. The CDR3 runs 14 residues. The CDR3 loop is CAWSVGQGLETQYF. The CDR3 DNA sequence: TGTGCCTGGAGTGTGGGACAGGGGTTAGAGACCCAGTACTTC.

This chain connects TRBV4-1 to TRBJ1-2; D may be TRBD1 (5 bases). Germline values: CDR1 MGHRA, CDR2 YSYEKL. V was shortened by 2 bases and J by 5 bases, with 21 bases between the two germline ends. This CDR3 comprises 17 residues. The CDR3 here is CASSQQGGDGGVYGYTF. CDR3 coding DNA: TGCGCCAGCAGCCAACAGGGCGGGGACGGGGGGGTGTATGGCTACACCTTC.

The CDR3 region is CASSYRAGGEKLFF. CDR3 nucleotide sequence: TGTGCCAGCAGTTATCGGGCAGGGGGTGAAAAACTGTTTTTT. The rearrangement joins TRBV27 to TRBJ1-4; the match to TRBD1 covers 7 bases. The CDR3 contains 14 residues. Germline lookup yields CDR1 MNHEY and CDR2 SMNVEV (reference sequence). J lost 7 bases, V lost 4 bases, and 6 bases had no gene match. The full variable domain, its missing parts supplied by reference TRBV27 and TRBJ1-4, is EAQVTQNPRYLITVTGKKLTVTCSQNMNHEYMSWYRQDPGLGLRQIYYSMNVEVTDKGDVPEGYKVSRKEKRNFPLILESPSPNQTSLYFCASSYRAGGEKLFFGSGTQLSVL.

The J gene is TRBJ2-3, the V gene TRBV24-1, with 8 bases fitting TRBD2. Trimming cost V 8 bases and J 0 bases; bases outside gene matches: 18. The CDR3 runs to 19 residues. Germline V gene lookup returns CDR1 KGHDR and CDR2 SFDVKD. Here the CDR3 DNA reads TGTGCCACCATCAAGGGGTTTAGGCTAGCGGGTGCTAGCACAGATACGCAGTATTTT. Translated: CATIKGFRLAGASTDTQYF.

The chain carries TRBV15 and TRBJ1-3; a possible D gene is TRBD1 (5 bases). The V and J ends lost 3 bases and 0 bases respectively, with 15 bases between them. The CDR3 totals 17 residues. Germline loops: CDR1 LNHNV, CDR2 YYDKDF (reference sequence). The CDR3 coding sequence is TGTGCCACCAGCAGTGATCCCGTCGACAGCTCTGGAAACACCATATATTTT. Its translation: CATSSDPVDSSGNTIYF. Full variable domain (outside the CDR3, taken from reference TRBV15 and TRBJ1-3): DAMVIQNPRYQVTQFGKPVTLSCSQTLNHNVMYWYQQKSSQAPKLLFHYYDKDFNNEADTPDNFQSRRPNTSFCFLDIRSPGLGDTAMYLCATSSDPVDSSGNTIYFGEGSWLTVV.

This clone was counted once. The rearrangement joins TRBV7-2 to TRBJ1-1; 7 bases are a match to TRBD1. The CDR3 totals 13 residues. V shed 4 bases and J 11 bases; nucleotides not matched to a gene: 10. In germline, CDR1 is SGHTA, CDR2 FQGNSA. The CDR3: CASSSNRGRAAFF. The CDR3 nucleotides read TGTGCCAGCAGCTCTAACAGGGGAAGGGCCGCTTTCTTT. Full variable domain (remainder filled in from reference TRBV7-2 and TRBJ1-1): GAGVSQSPSNKVTEKGKDVELRCDPISGHTALYWYRQSLGQGLEFLIYFQGNSAPDKSGLPSDRFSAERTGGSVSTLTIQRTQQEDSAVYLCASSSNRGRAAFFGQGTRLTVV.

CDR3 sequence reads: CASSFLAAGQETQYF. DNA of the CDR3: TGTGCCAGCAGCTTCTTAGCGGCGGGACAAGAGACCCAGTACTTC. This sequence joins TRBV5-8 and TRBJ2-5; D is perhaps TRBD2 (6 bases). Per the germline V gene, CDR1 is SGHTS and CDR2 is YDEGEE. CDR3 size: 15 residues. With 2 bases removed from V and 2 bases from J, the gap between germline ends came to 13 bases.

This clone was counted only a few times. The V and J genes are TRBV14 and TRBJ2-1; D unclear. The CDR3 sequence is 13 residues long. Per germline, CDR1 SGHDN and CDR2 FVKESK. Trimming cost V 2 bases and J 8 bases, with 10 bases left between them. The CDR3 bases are TGTGCCAGCAGCCAAAAGATTCGGGATGAGCAGTTCTTC. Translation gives CASSQKIRDEQFF.